This T cell receptor beta chain appears in the sequencing data of a study of shared clonotypes between healthy human individuals. Study-level background: Per-donor plates numbered three CD4 naive, three CD4 memory, two CD8 naive and one CD8 memory.

Whole-study findings and limits: Clonotypes not shared had lower generation probabilities than those common to all four donors.

As regards this clone: Its antigen remains unknown.

The assay was immunoSEQ multiplex PCR, and TCRdb's table has in-frame clones only and misses some. The table has over a million clones, roughly 96% seen once; the top ten hold 1% to 1.5%. Researchers partitioned CD4+ cells into CD45RA+ naive and CD45RA-negative memory subsets. The germline CDR1 and CDR2 sequences are SGHNT and YYREEE (reference sequence). CDR3 length equals 14 residues. Trimming removed 0 bases at V and 3 bases at J, with 8 bases between. The rearrangement uses TRBV5-4 and TRBJ2-3; D is uncertain. Sequenced sample: naive CD4+ T cells sorted from blood. Noted subset: CD45RA+ positively selected. This TCR was sampled from a man under 40 in good health. The CDR3 DNA is TGTGCCAGCAGCTTGGAGGTTCTTACAGATACGCAGTATTTT. Translated: CASSLEVLTDTQYF.